The next 23 T cell receptor beta chains were all read from a single sample in a study of shared clonotypes between healthy human individuals. Profiled with immunoSEQ multiplex PCR; TCRdb holds only in-frame clones, not every one. The sample includes fewer than 600,000 clones, less than 85% of them seen just once. The sequencing input was PBMCs. Receptors originate from a woman in her forties in good health. Some clones in this sample may be carry-over from other donors' samples.

The chain is built from TRBV6-6 and TRBJ1-4; D might be TRBD1 (5 bases). V was trimmed by 8 bases and J by 2 bases, leaving 18 bases between them. The CDR3 extends over 16 amino acids. Germline CDR1 MNHNY, CDR2 SVGAGI (reference sequence). CDR3 region: CASRGGAPGTNEKLFF. In DNA form, the CDR3 reads TGTGCCAGCCGCGGTGGGGCCCCCGGGACTAATGAAAAACTGTTTTTT.

This chain uses TRBV9 with TRBJ2-1, with 11 positions matching TRBD2. V dropped 0 bases and J dropped 0; count of bases not matched to a gene: 2. CDR1 is SGDLS, CDR2 YYNGEE, per germline. This CDR3 comprises 17 residues. The CDR3, as DNA: TGTGCCAGCAGCGTAGCTACTAGCGGGAGCTCCTACAATGAGCAGTTCTTC. Amino acid sequence: CASSVATSGSSYNEQFF.

The chain joins TRBV7-3 to TRBJ2-3; D not resolved. CDR3 size: 14 residues. CDR1 is SGHTA and CDR2 is FQGTGA in the germline V gene. The V end was cut by 5 bases, the J end by 3 bases, with 12 bases between. CDR3 residues: CASSAKRQTDTQYF. The CDR3, as DNA: TGTGCCAGCAGCGCTAAACGGCAGACAGATACGCAGTATTTT.

V and J are TRBV13 and TRBJ1-4; the D is unclear. The V end was cut by 8 bases, the J end by 0 bases, with 19 bases between. Per the germline V gene, CDR1 is PRHDT and CDR2 is FYEKMQ (reference sequence). The CDR3 has 17 amino acids. The chain's CDR3 is CASGLAGRASTNEKLFF. Here the CDR3 DNA reads TGTGCCAGCGGGCTGGCGGGCCGAGCATCAACTAATGAAAAACTGTTTTTT.

The genes are TRBV19 and TRBJ1-1; D is possibly TRBD1 (6 bases). Germline loops: CDR1 LNHDA, CDR2 SQIVND (reference sequence). V lost 10 bases and J 4 bases, leaving 16 bases between the germline ends. This CDR3 has 13 amino acids. In DNA form, the CDR3 reads TGTGCCACCGGCGGGGAGGGGGTCACTGAAGCTTTCTTT. Protein product: CATGGEGVTEAFF.

This clone is a singleton in its sample. This rearrangement joins TRBV4-1 to TRBJ2-3, with TRBD2 matching over 8 bases. The length of the CDR3 is 18 residues. Germline CDR1 and CDR2: MGHRA and YSYEKL. V was clipped by 0 bases and J by 0 bases; unmatched bases: 8. The CDR3, as DNA: TGCGCCAGCAGCCAAGACCCTATTAGCGGGACTAGCACAGATACGCAGTATTTT. Translated: CASSQDPISGTSTDTQYF.

V is TRBV6-6 and J is TRBJ2-3; 10 bases line up with TRBD1. From germline, CDR1 is MNHNY and CDR2 SVGAGI (reference sequence). The CDR3 consists of 14 residues. The junction had 6 bases not matched to a gene; V was cut back by 10 bases and J by 2 bases. The CDR3 protein is CAIGQGGSTDTQYF. The CDR3 DNA reads as TGTGCCATAGGACAGGGGGGATCCACAGATACGCAGTATTTT.

This clone was detected a few times. The genes are TRBV20-1 and TRBJ2-5; 7 nucleotides agree with TRBD2. Trimming took 6 bases from V and 5 from J; bases not matched to a gene: 3. This CDR3 spans 11 amino acids. Germline lookup yields CDR1 DFQATT and CDR2 SNEGSKA (reference sequence). CDR3 region: CSALGGETQYF. DNA of the CDR3: TGCAGTGCCCTGGGGGGGGAGACCCAGTACTTC.

As regards this clone: A read error is possible here, since a much larger clone lies one base away. This rearrangement joins TRBV30 to TRBJ2-7; perhaps D is TRBD1 or TRBD2 (5 bases each). V was trimmed by 2 bases and J by 3 bases, leaving 14 bases between them. The length of the CDR3 is 14 residues. CDR1 GTSNPN and CDR2 SVGIG come from the germline V gene (reference sequence). This chain's CDR3 is CAWSWTLGVYEQYF. The DNA for the CDR3 is TGTGCCTGGAGTTGGACCCTGGGGGTCTACGAGCAGTACTTC.

This clone turned up a few times. The chain is built from TRBV28 and TRBJ2-4; TRBD1 aligns across 11 bases. CDR1 MDHEN and CDR2 SYDVKM come from the germline V gene. V was pared by 3 bases and J by 14 bases, with 6 bases of the junction left unmatched. The CDR3 totals 13 residues. The CDR3 DNA is TGTGCCAGCAGTTTCTTGAGGGACAGGGGGGAGTACTTC. Amino acid sequence: CASSFLRDRGEYF.

The genes are TRBV6-1 and TRBJ2-1; no reliable D call. Deletions cut 10 bases from V and 3 bases from J, with 7 bases between. The germline V gene encodes CDR1 MNHNS and CDR2 SASEGT. CDR3 length: 11 residues. The CDR3 loop is CATKYYNEQFF. As DNA, the CDR3 is TGTGCCACCAAGTACTACAATGAGCAGTTCTTC.

This chain links TRBV6-4 with TRBJ1-4, with unresolved D. This CDR3 has 15 residues. The V and J ends lost 8 bases and 6 bases respectively, with 19 bases between them. Germline CDR1 reads MRHNA; CDR2 reads SNTAGT. The DNA for the CDR3 is TGTGCCAGCGAAGCCAGATCGAGGGCTGATGAAAAACTGTTTTTT. Translation: CASEARSRADEKLFF.

V is TRBV5-5 and J is TRBJ2-7, with 8 bases matching TRBD1. CDR3 size: 14 residues. Germline lookup yields CDR1 SGHKS and CDR2 YYEKEE (reference sequence). The junction had 8 bases not matched to a gene; V was cut back by 0 bases and J by 9 bases. The CDR3, as DNA: TGTGCCAGCAGCTTGGCCAACAGGGGGGACGGGCAGTACTTC. Protein product: CASSLANRGDGQYF.

The rearrangement links TRBV15 to TRBJ1-2; D not resolved. V lost 0 bases and J lost 4, with 9 bases in between. The CDR3 is 14 amino acids. Germline V lookup: CDR1 LNHNV, CDR2 YYDKDF (reference sequence). CDR3 loop: CATSRDLASYGYTF. CDR3 nucleotide sequence: TGTGCCACCAGCAGAGATCTCGCCAGCTATGGCTACACCTTC.

This rearrangement joins TRBV7-2 to TRBJ1-2; D uncertain. Trimming stripped 1 base from V and 2 bases from J, with 5 bases between. The CDR3 has 13 amino acids. The V gene's germline CDR1 is SGHTA and CDR2 FQGNSA. The CDR3 spells CASSLVQNYGYTF. DNA for the CDR3: TGTGCCAGCAGCTTAGTACAGAACTATGGCTACACCTTC.

V usage is TRBV7-2 and J usage is TRBJ1-2; 9 bases match TRBD1. V was clipped by 5 bases and J by 6 bases; unmatched bases: 4. The germline V gene encodes CDR1 SGHTA and CDR2 FQGNSA. This CDR3 is built from 13 residues. The CDR3 sequence: CASSRTGVDGYTF. The CDR3 bases are TGTGCCAGCAGCCGGACAGGGGTAGATGGCTACACCTTC.

This sequence joins TRBV7-4 and TRBJ1-5; the match to TRBD1 covers 8 bases. The CDR3 loop spans 18 amino acids. The V gene end was trimmed by 5 bases and the J gene end by 0 bases; junction bases not matched to a gene: 12. Germline V gene lookup returns CDR1 SGHVT and CDR2 SQSDAQ. The CDR3 sequence is CASSLQPQGAYSNQPQHF. The CDR3 nucleotides read TGTGCCAGCAGCCTCCAACCCCAGGGGGCTTATAGCAATCAGCCCCAGCATTTT.

J is TRBJ2-5 and V is TRBV6-5; 7 nucleotides line up with TRBD1. CDR3 length equals 14 residues. V gave up 4 bases and J gave up 2 bases; unmatched junction bases: 4. Germline assignment: CDR1 MNHEY and CDR2 SVGAGI. This CDR3 is CASSLGQWQETQYF. CDR3 coding DNA: TGTGCCAGCAGTTTGGGACAGTGGCAAGAGACCCAGTACTTC.

This chain uses TRBV11-2 with TRBJ1-1; possible D gene TRBD1, 5 bases. The CDR3 loop spans 14 amino acids. The germline V gene has CDR1 SGHAT and CDR2 FQNNGV. V was cut by 4 bases and J by 8 bases, with 17 bases left in between. Here the CDR3 reads CASSSRTDGDEAFF. CDR3 sequence (DNA): TGTGCCAGCAGCTCGAGAACAGACGGGGACGAAGCTTTCTTT.

As for this clone: This sample also contains other DNA sequences that code for the same CDR3. The chain joins TRBV18 to TRBJ2-5; 7 nucleotides align to TRBD2. V gave up 6 bases and J gave up 3 bases; unmatched junction bases: 7. Germline CDR1 reads KGHSH; CDR2 reads LQKENI. The CDR3 runs to 14 residues. The CDR3 reads CASSPRGGEETQYF. CDR3 sequence (DNA): TGTGCCAGCTCCCCCCGGGGAGGGGAAGAGACCCAGTACTTC.

This clone was recorded at least ten times. This chain connects TRBV19 to TRBJ1-1, with 7 bases that match TRBD1. Trimming removed 4 bases from V and 10 bases from J; junction bases left unmatched: 18. CDR1 is LNHDA and CDR2 is SQIVND in the germline V gene (reference sequence). This CDR3 is built from 16 residues. The CDR3 reads CASSTYQTLQGQRAFF. CDR3 in DNA: TGTGCCAGTAGTACCTATCAAACATTACAGGGACAGAGAGCTTTCTTT.

About this clone: The sample holds other DNA sequences that translate to the same CDR3. The chain links TRBV5-1 to TRBJ2-2; unclear D gene. Germline assignment: CDR1 SGHRS and CDR2 YFSETQ. CDR3 length equals 15 residues. The germline V and J ends were trimmed by 2 bases and 0 bases, with 8 bases remaining between them. The CDR3 DNA reads TGCGCCAGCAGCTTACCTGGGGCGAACACCGGGGAGCTGTTTTTT. Amino acid sequence: CASSLPGANTGELFF.

Notes on this clone: This sample includes further DNA sequences coding for the same CDR3. The chain carries TRBV27 and TRBJ2-7; 12 positions agree with TRBD2. This CDR3 has 15 amino acids. Germline CDR1 reads MNHEY; CDR2 reads SMNVEV (reference sequence). V shed 5 bases, J shed 2 bases, and the junction held 4 bases outside the gene matches. CDR3 sequence reads: CASSDGLAGTYEQYF. The DNA for the CDR3 is TGTGCCAGCAGTGACGGACTAGCGGGGACCTACGAGCAGTACTTC.